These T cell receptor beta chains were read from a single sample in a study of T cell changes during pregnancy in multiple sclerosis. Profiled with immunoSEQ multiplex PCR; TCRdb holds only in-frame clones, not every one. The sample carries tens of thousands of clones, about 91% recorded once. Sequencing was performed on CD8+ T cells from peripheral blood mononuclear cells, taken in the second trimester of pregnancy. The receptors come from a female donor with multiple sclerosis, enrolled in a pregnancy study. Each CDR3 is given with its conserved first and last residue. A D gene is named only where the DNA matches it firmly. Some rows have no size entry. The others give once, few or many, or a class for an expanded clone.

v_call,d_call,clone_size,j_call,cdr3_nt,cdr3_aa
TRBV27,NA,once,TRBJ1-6,TGTGCCAGCAGTTCCCTCGAGAGGGGGATTGTATCACCCCTCCACTTT,CASSSLERGIVSPLHF
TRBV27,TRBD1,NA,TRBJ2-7,TGTGCCAGCCGACAGGGGTTAATCTACGAGCAGTACTTC,CASRQGLIYEQYF
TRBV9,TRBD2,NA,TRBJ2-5,TGTGCCAGCGGAGGAGGAAGTTTAAGGAGCGGGGGGAGGGAGACCCAGTACTTC,CASGGGSLRSGGRETQYF
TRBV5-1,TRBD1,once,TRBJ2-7,TGCGCCAGCAGCTTAGGGACAGGGGTGACCGAGCAGTACTTC,CASSLGTGVTEQYF
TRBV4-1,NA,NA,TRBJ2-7,TGCGCCAGCAGCCAAGAGTCGAGAGGCCCTTTATCCTACGAGCAGTACTTC,CASSQESRGPLSYEQYF
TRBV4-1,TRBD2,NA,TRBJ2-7,TGCGCCAGCAGCCAAGATGCCGGGGGGATTACCTACGAGCAGTACTTC,CASSQDAGGITYEQYF
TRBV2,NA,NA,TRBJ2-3,TGTGCCAGCACGGCGGGACAGTTTGGCACAGATACGCAGTATTTT,CASTAGQFGTDTQYF
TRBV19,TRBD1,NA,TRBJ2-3,TGTGCCAGTAGTAGCATCCTCCGGGACAGAAAACACACAGATACGCAGTATTTT,CASSSILRDRKHTDTQYF
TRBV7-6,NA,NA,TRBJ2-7,TGTGCCAGCAGCTTAGCAGCCGACAGGAGATCCTACGAGCAGTACTTC,CASSLAADRRSYEQYF
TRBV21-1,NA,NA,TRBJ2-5,TGTGCCAGCAGCAAAGAAGGGGGGGCCCCTGAAGAGACCCAGTACTTC,CASSKEGGAPEETQYF
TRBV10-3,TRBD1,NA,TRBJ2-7,TGTGCCATCAGTGAAGAGCAGGGGGCCCCCTACGAGCAGTACTTC,CAISEEQGAPYEQYF
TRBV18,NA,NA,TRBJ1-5,TGTGCCAGCTCACCGGACAGCTATCAGCCCCAGCATTTT,CASSPDSYQPQHF
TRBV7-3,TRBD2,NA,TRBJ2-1,TGTGCCAGCAGCTTAAGTAGCGGGGGCCTAGATGAGCAGTTCTTC,CASSLSSGGLDEQFF
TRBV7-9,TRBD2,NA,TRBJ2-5,TGTGCCAGCAGCGAAAAATCTAGCGGGGGTCGGACCCAGTACTTC,CASSEKSSGGRTQYF
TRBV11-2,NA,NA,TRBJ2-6,TGTGCCAGCAGTTCACGGGATATCGTACTCCCTGGGGCCAACGTCCTGACTTTC,CASSSRDIVLPGANVLTF
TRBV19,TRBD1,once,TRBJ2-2,TGTGCCAGTAGTATGGGGTGGACAGGGTCGACCGGGGAGCTGTTTTTT,CASSMGWTGSTGELFF
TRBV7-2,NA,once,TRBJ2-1,TGTGCCAGCAGCTTGATAGAGGGGGAACCCTACAATGAGCAGTTCTTC,CASSLIEGEPYNEQFF
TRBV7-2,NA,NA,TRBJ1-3,TGTGCCAGCAGCCGGGGATGGTTAGGAAACACCATATATTTT,CASSRGWLGNTIYF
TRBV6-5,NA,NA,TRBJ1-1,TGTGCCAGCAATCAACGTGGACAGCTCCACACTGAAGCTTTCTTT,CASNQRGQLHTEAFF
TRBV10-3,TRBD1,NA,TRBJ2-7,TGTGCCATCAGTGAGTCGGGACAGGGGATCCACGAGCAGTACTTC,CAISESGQGIHEQYF
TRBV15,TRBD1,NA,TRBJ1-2,TGTGCCACCAGCGGCGGACAGGGGGATGGCTACACCTTC,CATSGGQGDGYTF
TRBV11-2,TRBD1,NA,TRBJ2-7,TGTGCCAGCGGACAGGGGGACTACGAGCAGTACTTC,CASGQGDYEQYF
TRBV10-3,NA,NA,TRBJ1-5,TGTGCCATCAGTGAGTCGAATAGCGGGTCGAGCAATCAGCCCCAGCATTTT,CAISESNSGSSNQPQHF
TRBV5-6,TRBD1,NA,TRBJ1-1,TGTGCCAGCAGCCCCCAGGGGGGCCGAAACACTGAAGCTTTCTTT,CASSPQGGRNTEAFF
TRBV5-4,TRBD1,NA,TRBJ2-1,TGTGCCAGCAGCCTTGGGACAGGGGCTTACAATGAGCAGTTCTTC,CASSLGTGAYNEQFF
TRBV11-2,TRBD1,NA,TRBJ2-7,TGTGCCAGCAGCTACGGCGGGACAGGGATCTCCTACGAGCAGTACTTC,CASSYGGTGISYEQYF
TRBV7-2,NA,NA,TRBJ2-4,TGTGCCAGCAGCCCTACGGGTGGGAGAAACATTCAGTACTTC,CASSPTGGRNIQYF
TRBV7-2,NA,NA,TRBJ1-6,TGTGCCAGCAGCTTTACGACAGCCTCCTATAATTCACCCCTCCACTTT,CASSFTTASYNSPLHF
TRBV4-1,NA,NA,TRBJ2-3,TGCGCCAGCAGCCAAGGAACCGGACTACAAACAGATACGCAGTATTTT,CASSQGTGLQTDTQYF
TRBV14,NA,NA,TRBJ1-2,TGTGCCAGCAGCCAAGAGCCCCTTGGGAGTTTGGGGGCCCGTTACTATGGCTACACCTTC,CASSQEPLGSLGARYYGYTF
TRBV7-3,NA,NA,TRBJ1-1,TGTGCCAGCAGCCCGTCTGGCGGGAACGGGAACACTGAAGCTTTCTTT,CASSPSGGNGNTEAFF
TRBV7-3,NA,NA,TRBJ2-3,TGTGCCAGCAGCTCGGGTTTTGGCGGGGCCACAGATACGCAGTATTTT,CASSSGFGGATDTQYF
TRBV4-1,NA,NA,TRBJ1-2,TGCGCCAGCAGCCAAGACAGGGCGGCCGGCTACACCTTC,CASSQDRAAGYTF
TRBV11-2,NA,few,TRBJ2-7,TGTGCCAGCAGCTCCTCGGAGTACGAGCAGTACTTC,CASSSSEYEQYF
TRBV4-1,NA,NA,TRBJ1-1,TGCGCCAGCAGCCAAGCAGGGAACACTGAAGCTTTCTTT,CASSQAGNTEAFF